This entry lists 27 T cell receptor beta chains sequenced from one sample in a study of T cells after yellow fever vaccination. TCRdb called the 5' RACE reads again in MiXCR, with one record for every CDR3 protein. In the table there are some 320,000 distinct CDR3 sequences, 8% to 10% of which are singletons. Material: PBMCs, obtained on the day of the first yellow fever vaccination. The receptors come from a man aged 18 to 30 who received the YFV17D yellow fever vaccine.

This clonotype was recorded a few times. V gene TRBV6-5 combines with J gene TRBJ1-2; D gene uncertain. This CDR3 region has 16 residues. V dropped 0 bases and J dropped 2 bases, with 13 bases sitting between them. Germline CDR1 MNHEY, CDR2 SVGAGI. The DNA of the CDR3 is TGTGCCAGCAGTTACTCGACCGGAATTACGAACTATGGCTACACCTTC. It translates to CASSYSTGITNYGYTF.

This clonotype occurred a few times. The rearrangement links TRBV27 to TRBJ2-1, with 13 positions matching TRBD2. Germline loops: CDR1 MNHEY, CDR2 SMNVEV (reference sequence). V lost 6 bases, J lost 0 bases, and 2 bases stayed unmatched. This CDR3 is built from 16 residues. CDR3 nucleotide sequence: TGTGCCAGCAGGACTAGCGGGGGGACCTCCTACAATGAGCAGTTCTTC. Translating it yields CASRTSGGTSYNEQFF.

This clonotype turned up a few times. The chain carries TRBV7-3 and TRBJ2-3; D is unresolved. Germline V gene sequence: CDR1 SGHTA, CDR2 FQGTGA. The CDR3 extends over 15 amino acids. Trimming pared 2 bases from V and 4 bases from J, leaving 13 bases between. CDR3 sequence reads: CASSLGLLRSDTQYF. CDR3 DNA: TGTGCCAGCAGCTTAGGCCTCCTCCGGTCAGATACGCAGTATTTT.

V gene TRBV20-1 combines with J gene TRBJ2-1, with a possible D match to TRBD2 (6 bases). The CDR3 has 14 amino acids. CDR1 is DFQATT, CDR2 SNEGSKA, per germline (reference sequence). The V end was cut by 3 bases, the J end by 5 bases, with 14 bases between. CDR3 coding DNA: TGCAGTGCTAGTGGTGGGGGGTCTGACAATGAGCAGTTCTTC. This translates into CSASGGGSDNEQFF.

The J gene is TRBJ1-5, the V gene TRBV29-1, with TRBD1 as a possible D gene (5 bases). Trimming took 4 bases from V and 0 from J, leaving 10 bases between them. Germline V gene lookup returns CDR1 SQVTM and CDR2 ANQGSEA. CDR3 length equals 14 residues. This CDR3 reads CSVVLGDSNQPQHF. The CDR3 DNA reads TGCAGCGTTGTTCTGGGGGATAGCAATCAGCCCCAGCATTTT.

There are many counts of this clonotype. The rearrangement uses TRBV6-6 and TRBJ2-7, with D possibly matching TRBD1 (6 bases). With 5 bases removed from V and 2 bases from J, the gap between germline ends came to 7 bases. Germline CDR1 is MNHNY and CDR2 is SVGAGI (reference sequence). CDR3 size: 12 residues. The CDR3 is CASSNRAYEQYV. The DNA for the CDR3 is TGTGCCAGCAGTAACAGGGCCTACGAGCAGTACGTC.

The genes are TRBV6-5 and TRBJ1-2; D is possibly TRBD1 (6 bases). The germline CDR1 and CDR2 sequences are MNHEY and SVGAGI. This CDR3 region has 14 residues. V dropped 7 bases and J dropped 5 bases, with 17 bases sitting between them. The DNA for the CDR3 is TGTGCCAGCACCGAAAATTGGGGGCATTATGGCTACACCTTC. It encodes CASTENWGHYGYTF.

This chain uses TRBV3-1 with TRBJ2-2; D may be TRBD2 (6 bases). The CDR3 runs 16 residues. Germline CDR1 reads LGHDT; CDR2 reads YNNKEL (reference sequence). V lost 5 bases and J 4 bases, leaving 17 bases between the germline ends. The CDR3 bases are TGTGCCAGCAGCGTCGGGACTCCCATTGGCACCGGGGAGCTGTTTTTT. Translating gives CASSVGTPIGTGELFF.

This chain links TRBV5-1 with TRBJ2-5; TRBD1 is a possible D gene (5 bases). This CDR3 contains 17 residues. Trimming took 0 bases from V and 4 from J, leaving 19 bases between them. Germline V gives CDR1 SGHRS, CDR2 YFSETQ. The CDR3 loop is CASSLGTVGLGLETQYF. CDR3 DNA sequence: TGCGCCAGCAGCTTGGGGACGGTGGGGCTGGGCTTAGAGACCCAGTACTTC.

This clonotype was counted between two and nine times. The rearrangement joins TRBV28 to TRBJ2-1; 12 positions agree with TRBD2. The V gene's germline CDR1 is MDHEN and CDR2 SYDVKM. The CDR3 consists of 15 residues. Trimming took 6 bases from V and 9 from J; bases not matched to a gene: 9. CDR3 DNA: TGTGCCAGCAGCCTACCTAGCGGGGGGGCCAGTGAGCAGTTCTTC. Encoded protein: CASSLPSGGASEQFF.

The chain is built from TRBV5-1 and TRBJ1-4; perhaps TRBD1 as D (5 bases). The CDR3 sequence is 14 residues long. The V gene's germline CDR1 is SGHRS and CDR2 YFSETQ. The V end was cut by 7 bases, the J end by 6 bases, with 16 bases between. DNA for the CDR3: TGCGCCAGCCGAATTCAGGGTTTCGATGAAAAACTGTTTTTT. This sequence encodes CASRIQGFDEKLFF.

The chain couples TRBV27 to TRBJ1-3; D may be TRBD1 (5 bases). Per germline, CDR1 MNHEY and CDR2 SMNVEV (reference sequence). The V gene lost 6 bases and the J gene lost 1 base, with 10 bases spanning the gap. The CDR3 has 14 amino acids. DNA for the CDR3: TGTGCCAGCAGCCTCACAGGTTCTGGAAACACCATATATTTT. It translates to CASSLTGSGNTIYF.

J is TRBJ2-1 and V is TRBV28; TRBD1 might be the D (5 bases). Germline assignment: CDR1 MDHEN and CDR2 SYDVKM. There are 16 residues in the CDR3. V lost 4 bases, J lost 0 bases, and 13 bases lay in between. The CDR3 coding sequence is TGTGCCAGCAGTTCAGCAGGACATAGCTCCTACAATGAGCAGTTCTTC. It codes for CASSSAGHSSYNEQFF.

This sequence joins TRBV6-2 or TRBV6-3 and TRBJ2-1, with D perhaps matching TRBD2 (6 bases). Between the trimmed V and J ends, which lost 6 bases and 3 bases, there was a span of 18 bases. The CDR3 spans 16 residues. The germline CDR1 and CDR2 sequences are MNHEY and SVGEGT. The CDR3 DNA is TGTGCCAGCAGCCCCTTGGGCGGGGTCCGCTACAATGAGCAGTTCTTC. This translates into CASSPLGGVRYNEQFF.

This clonotype occurred a few times. The chain combines TRBV5-5 with TRBJ2-5; possibly TRBD1 or TRBD2 for D (5 bases each). Trimming took 4 bases from V and 1 from J, leaving 17 bases between them. Per the germline V gene, CDR1 is SGHKS and CDR2 is YYEKEE (reference sequence). The CDR3 contains 16 residues. CDR3 residues: CASSPGGLGTQETQYF. In DNA form, the CDR3 reads TGTGCCAGCAGCCCCGGAGGCTTAGGGACCCAAGAGACCCAGTACTTC.

This rearrangement joins TRBV7-2 to TRBJ1-1; 7 nucleotides align to TRBD1. This CDR3 is built from 13 residues. CDR1 SGHTA and CDR2 FQGNSA come from the germline V gene. V lost 8 bases, J lost 1 base, and 4 bases stayed unmatched. As DNA, the CDR3 is TGTGCCAGCGGCCGGGACAGGAACACTGAAGCTTTCTTT. Translated: CASGRDRNTEAFF.

The V gene is TRBV29-1, the J gene TRBJ2-5, with D tentatively TRBD1 or TRBD2 (5 bases each). The CDR3 has 13 residues. Germline V lookup: CDR1 SQVTM, CDR2 ANQGSEA. V was clipped by 4 bases and J by 4 bases, with 13 bases between them. This CDR3 is CSVAGTRRETQYF. The CDR3, as DNA: TGCAGCGTTGCAGGGACCAGAAGAGAGACCCAGTACTTC. The entire variable domain, with the rest obtained from reference TRBV29-1 and TRBJ2-5, is as follows: SAVISQKPSRDICQRGTSLTIQCQVDSQVTMMFWYRQQPGQSLTLIATANQGSEATYESGFVIDKFPISRPNLTFSTLTVSNMSPEDSSIYLCSVAGTRRETQYFGPGTRLLVL.

This clonotype was seen more than once but under ten times. V is TRBV7-9 and J is TRBJ1-5; maybe TRBD1 (5 bases). This CDR3 comprises 14 residues. Between the trimmed V and J ends, which lost 5 bases and 9 bases, there was a span of 17 bases. Looked up from germline, CDR1 is SEHNR and CDR2 is FQNEAQ (reference sequence). This CDR3 reads CASSQTEDVAPQHF. CDR3 nucleotide sequence: TGTGCCAGCAGCCAGACAGAGGACGTGGCGCCCCAGCATTTT.

The chain employs TRBV3-1 and TRBJ1-1; D gene uncertain. Trimming stripped 1 base from V and 7 bases from J, with 10 bases between. The CDR3 has 13 amino acids. CDR1 is LGHDT and CDR2 is YNNKEL in the germline V gene (reference sequence). The CDR3 spells CASSQVSWGEAFF. CDR3 coding DNA: TGTGCCAGCAGCCAAGTCAGTTGGGGTGAAGCTTTCTTT.

This chain uses TRBV28 with TRBJ2-7; D assignment may be TRBD1 or TRBD2 (6 bases each). Trimming left V 8 bases short and J 0 bases short, with 14 bases between. The CDR3 covers 14 residues. CDR1 is MDHEN, CDR2 SYDVKM, per germline. CDR3 protein: CASLAGGSSYEQYF. The CDR3, as DNA: TGTGCCAGCCTCGCCGGGGGCAGCTCCTACGAGCAGTACTTC.

V and J are TRBV11-2 and TRBJ2-2; perhaps TRBD2 as D (6 bases). The V end lost 2 bases, the J end lost 4 bases, and 14 bases lay between the germline ends. The germline V gene has CDR1 SGHAT and CDR2 FQNNGV. CDR3 length: 16 amino acids. The CDR3 DNA reads TGTGCCAGCAGCTTAACATGGGGGAGGAGCACCGGGGAGCTGTTTTTT. This translates into CASSLTWGRSTGELFF. The variable domain in full, with the rest retrieved from reference TRBV11-2 and TRBJ2-2, is EAGVAQSPRYKIIEKRQSVAFWCNPISGHATLYWYQQILGQGPKLLIQFQNNGVVDDSQLPKDRFSAERLKGVDSTLKIQPAKLEDSAVYLCASSLTWGRSTGELFFGEGSRLTVL.

The J gene is TRBJ2-3, the V gene TRBV30; TRBD2 agrees at 7 bases. The V gene end was trimmed by 0 bases and the J gene end by 8 bases; junction bases not matched to a gene: 11. The CDR3 is 15 amino acids. Per germline, CDR1 GTSNPN and CDR2 SVGIG (reference sequence). The CDR3 region is CAWSVPQRGKGTQYF. CDR3 bases: TGTGCCTGGAGTGTACCCCAGCGGGGCAAGGGTACGCAGTATTTT.

The chain employs TRBV4-1 and TRBJ2-5; the D is unclear. CDR1 is MGHRA and CDR2 is YSYEKL in the germline V gene. This CDR3 contains 13 residues. The V end lost 4 bases, the J end lost 5 bases, and 11 bases lay between the germline ends. CDR3 nucleotides: TGCGCCAGCAGCCCAGTCACCGGGGAGACCCAGTACTTC. It encodes CASSPVTGETQYF.

This clonotype was detected a few times. V gene TRBV20-1 combines with J gene TRBJ1-4; D is undetermined. This CDR3 contains 13 residues. Germline values: CDR1 DFQATT, CDR2 SNEGSKA (reference sequence). Trimming left V 4 bases short and J 0 bases short, with 6 bases between. The CDR3 sequence: CSATTATNEKLFF. The CDR3 DNA sequence: TGCAGTGCTACGACCGCAACTAATGAAAAACTGTTTTTT.

The chain couples TRBV7-6 to TRBJ2-7; D call uncertain. This CDR3 has 15 amino acids. Per germline, CDR1 SGHVS and CDR2 FNYEAQ. Trimming pared 4 bases from V and 2 bases from J, leaving 15 bases between. Here the CDR3 reads CASSSSGPRPYEQYF. The CDR3 DNA sequence: TGTGCCAGCAGCTCCTCGGGTCCACGACCCTACGAGCAGTACTTC. Drawing the rest from reference TRBV7-6 and TRBJ2-7, the complete variable domain is GAGVSQSPRYKVTKRGQDVALRCDPISGHVSLYWYRQALGQGPEFLTYFNYEAQQDKSGLPNDRFSAERPEGSISTLTIQRTEQRDSAMYRCASSSSGPRPYEQYFGPGTRLTVT.

A few counts support this clonotype. This chain's CDR3 is CASSFYTGDEQFF. CDR3 DNA: TGTGCCAGCAGCTTTTACACAGGGGACGAGCAGTTCTTC. The chain employs TRBV7-6 and TRBJ2-1; 7 bases are shared with TRBD1. This CDR3 has 13 residues. Germline CDR1 reads SGHVS; CDR2 reads FNYEAQ. V gave up 3 bases and J gave up 10 bases; unmatched junction bases: 6.

The rearrangement links TRBV5-6 to TRBJ2-5, with 7 positions matching TRBD1. With 1 base clipped from V and 4 bases from J, the junction kept 7 bases outside the gene matches. Germline lookup yields CDR1 SGHDT and CDR2 YYEEEE. This CDR3 comprises 15 residues. CDR3 residues: CASSLNLQGPETQYF. CDR3 sequence (DNA): TGTGCCAGCAGCTTGAACTTACAGGGGCCAGAGACCCAGTACTTC.